This entry concerns a single T cell receptor beta chain. The antigen is undetermined. The data were taken from a study of T cell responses to AZD1222 COVID-19 vaccine. Regarding the study as a whole: Possibly, clonal diversity was underestimated; donors were largely white British and included more females.

Here immunoSEQ multiplex PCR was the method, and the copy in TCRdb shows in-frame clones only, minus some. Of 150,000 or so clones listed, around 91% were seen once; the top ten hold 5%. The J segment lost 4 bases and the V segment lost 6 bases, leaving 11 bases of the junction unmatched. CDR1 is KGHSH, CDR2 LQKENI, per germline. This CDR3 has 16 amino acids. The rearrangement uses TRBV18 and TRBJ2-2, with 7 bases matching TRBD2. Sample: peripheral blood, taken on day 0 of AZD1222 vaccination. The TCR sequence derives from an adult in good health. CDR3 sequence: CASSYEAGLSTGELFF. CDR3 DNA sequence: TGTGCCAGCTCCTACGAAGCGGGACTGAGCACCGGGGAGCTGTTTTTT.